This T cell receptor (beta chain) comes out of a study of blood T cell repertoires in COVID-19. The overall study: Sites across the United States, Italy and Spain contributed samples from acute and convalescent COVID-19. Sample material is recorded as cDNA or gDNA derived from T cells, B-cell-depleted T cells, or PBMCs.

Original processing notes: Reference gene primers were amplified, and this amplification served to estimate nucleated cell counts. Measured with immunoSEQ multiplex PCR; TCRdb has only the in-frame clones, and not every one. V and J calls plus clone size are reproduced from that table; the DNA served to infer D and trimming. The repertoire has under 55,000 clones, more than 90% of them found once; the top ten carry approximately 4%. The germline gives CDR1 MDHEN, CDR2 SYDVKM. This CDR3 is built from 14 residues. V trimming: 8 bases; J trimming: 0 bases; junction bases outside the gene matches: 6. The rearrangement uses TRBV28 and TRBJ2-7; 8 bases align to TRBD2. The sample was peripheral blood. This receptor was obtained from a human donor in a cohort sampled during active COVID-19. This chain's CDR3 is CASVSGGSSYEQYV. In DNA, the CDR3 is TGTGCCAGCGTGTCGGGAGGGAGCTCCTACGAGCAGTACGTC.